This T cell receptor beta chain was obtained from a study of blood T cell repertoires in COVID-19. Study-level information: COVID-19 samples from acute and convalescent phases originated in the United States, Italy and Spain. PBMCs, B-cell-depleted T cells, or T cells were the source of the cDNA or gDNA that made up the material.

Some clones are missing from TCRdb's copy, which holds only in-frame ones; the method was immunoSEQ multiplex PCR. The table includes under 150,000 clones, about 84% detected once. J gave up 3 bases and V 4 bases, and 8 bases lay outside the gene matches. The germline CDR1 and CDR2 sequences are KGHSH and LQKENI. There are 15 residues in the CDR3. The sample taken for sequencing was peripheral blood. The chain carries TRBV18 and TRBJ1-1, with 7 bases aligning to TRBD1. The TCR was taken from a human donor in a cohort sampled during active COVID-19. The CDR3 DNA follows: TGTGCCAGCTCACTCAGACAGGGATCGGACACTGAAGCTTTCTTT. Translation: CASSLRQGSDTEAFF.